These T cell receptor beta chains were read from a single sample in a study of cytomegalovirus exposure and HLA in healthy donors. Sequencing was performed with immunoSEQ multiplex PCR; in TCRdb, only in-frame clones are kept and a portion is missing. The profile shows about 90,000 clones, 60% to 85% of them singletons. The material sequenced was PBMCs. The receptors here all came from a woman aged 35 to 49 in good health and CMV-seropositive. Both conserved end residues are part of each CDR3. The order of the fields is D gene, clone size, J gene, V gene, CDR3 protein, CDR3 DNA. The D gene is left open where the match is weak. The size field is filled for only some rows; it gives once, few, many or a size class.

NA | NA | TRBJ2-7 | TRBV5-4 | CASSLGPDSPSAEQYF | TGTGCCAGCAGCTTGGGGCCGGACAGTCCCTCAGCCGAGCAGTACTTC
NA | NA | TRBJ2-2 | TRBV6-6 | CASSYVSREPGELFF | TGTGCCAGCAGTTATGTCAGCCGGGAGCCCGGGGAGCTGTTTTTT
TRBD1 | NA | TRBJ1-3 | TRBV15 | CATSPGQEVSGNTIYF | TGTGCCACCAGCCCGGGACAGGAAGTCTCTGGAAACACCATATATTTT
NA | NA | TRBJ2-7 | TRBV15 | CATSRAGSLSYEQYF | TGTGCCACCAGCAGGGCCGGGTCGCTTTCCTACGAGCAGTACTTC
TRBD2 | NA | TRBJ2-3 | TRBV9 | CASSVDLAASTDTQYF | TGTGCCAGCAGCGTAGACCTAGCGGCTAGCACAGATACGCAGTATTTT
NA | NA | TRBJ2-1 | TRBV5-5 | CASSNLGQGSFNEQFF | TGTGCCAGCAGCAACTTGGGGCAGGGGTCTTTCAATGAGCAGTTCTTC
NA | NA | TRBJ2-3 | TRBV29-1 | CSVATSGQIDTDTQYF | TGCAGCGTTGCGACTTCAGGACAGATTGACACAGATACGCAGTATTTT
TRBD2 | NA | TRBJ2-7 | TRBV7-3 | CASSLMASGAYEQYF | TGTGCCAGCAGCTTAATGGCTAGCGGGGCCTACGAGCAGTACTTC
TRBD1 | few | TRBJ1-1 | TRBV6-6 | CASSVDRANTEAFF | TGTGCCAGCAGTGTTGACAGGGCAAACACTGAAGCTTTCTTT
NA | NA | TRBJ1-1 | TRBV25-1 | CASSEWRGPNTEAFF | TGTGCCAGCAGTGAATGGCGGGGGCCTAACACTGAAGCTTTCTTT
NA | NA | TRBJ1-1 | TRBV19 | CASSQGGVTEAFF | TGTGCCAGTAGCCAAGGAGGAGTTACTGAAGCTTTCTTT
TRBD2 | NA | TRBJ2-2 | TRBV10-3 | CAISSTSGRAANTGELFF | TGTGCCATCAGTAGCACTAGCGGGAGGGCCGCGAACACCGGGGAGCTGTTTTTT
TRBD2 | NA | TRBJ2-1 | TRBV28 | CATSSGSLDEQFF | TGTGCCACCAGTAGCGGGAGTCTGGATGAGCAGTTCTTC
NA | NA | TRBJ1-4 | TRBV9 | CASSHDEEGLNEKLFF | TGTGCCAGCAGCCACGATGAGGAGGGTCTTAATGAAAAACTGTTTTTT
TRBD1 | few | TRBJ1-1 | TRBV5-6 | CASSLVTGGNTEAFF | TGTGCCAGCAGCTTGGTGACAGGGGGCAACACTGAAGCTTTCTTT
NA | NA | TRBJ2-5 | TRBV7-2 | CASALGARRETQYF | TGTGCCAGCGCGTTAGGGGCCCGCCGGGAGACCCAGTACTTC
NA | NA | TRBJ2-6 | TRBV7-9 | CASSLQAGSGANVLTF | TGTGCCAGCAGCCTCCAAGCCGGCTCTGGGGCCAACGTCCTGACTTTC
NA | NA | TRBJ1-3 | TRBV30 | CAWSVVAWTIGNTIYF | TGTGCCTGGAGTGTAGTGGCCTGGACTATTGGTAACACCATATATTTT
TRBD2 | NA | TRBJ2-1 | TRBV6-4 | CASSASGRIDEQFF | TGTGCCAGCAGTGCTAGCGGGAGGATCGATGAGCAGTTCTTC
TRBD2 | once | TRBJ2-3 | TRBV7-2 | CASSLVAGRGTDTQYF | TGTGCCAGCAGCTTAGTAGCGGGACGTGGGACAGATACGCAGTATTTT
NA | NA | TRBJ2-3 | TRBV27 | CASSFRRVGTDTQYF | TGTGCCAGCAGTTTTCGGCGGGTCGGGACAGATACGCAGTATTTT
TRBD1 | NA | TRBJ2-5 | TRBV2 | CASSATGGLGETQYF | TGTGCCAGCAGTGCCACAGGGGGCTTGGGAGAGACCCAGTACTTC
TRBD2 | NA | TRBJ2-1 | TRBV6-5 | CASSPLAEPYNEQFF | TGTGCCAGCAGCCCCCTAGCGGAGCCCTACAATGAGCAGTTCTTC
NA | many | TRBJ2-7 | TRBV5-1 | CASSGSGPRQYF | TGCGCCAGCAGCGGATCAGGGCCTAGGCAGTACTTC
TRBD2 | NA | TRBJ2-1 | TRBV29-1 | CSVEVAGGLNEQFF | TGCAGCGTTGAAGTAGCGGGAGGACTTAATGAGCAGTTCTTC
NA | NA | TRBJ2-3 | TRBV6-5 | CATQHGTTDTQYF | TGTGCCACTCAACACGGGACAACAGATACGCAGTATTTT
NA | NA | TRBJ2-2 | TRBV6-1 | CASKTENTGELFF | TGTGCCAGCAAAACAGAGAACACCGGGGAGCTGTTTTTT
NA | NA | TRBJ2-3 | TRBV28 | CASSSSMVLATDTQYF | TGTGCCAGCAGTTCCTCGATGGTGTTAGCCACAGATACGCAGTATTTT
NA | NA | TRBJ1-3 | TRBV7-2 | CASSSRAGAGGNTIYF | TGTGCCAGCAGCTCCAGGGCGGGGGCGGGTGGAAACACCATATATTTT